This is a list of T cell receptor beta chains from one sample in a study of shared clonotypes between healthy human individuals. Using immunoSEQ multiplex PCR, the repertoire was profiled, and TCRdb retains in-frame clones only, with some absent. The sample shows around 2.1 million clones, roughly 91% of them seen only once. Sample: naive CD8+ T cells from PBMCs. These receptors were collected from a young man in good health. Some clones in this sample may be carry-over from other donors' samples. The CDR3 runs from the conserved cysteine through the conserved F or W. A D gene is named only where the DNA matches it firmly. Size values are once, few and many counts, or a class for expanded clones, and some rows have none.

CDR3nt	CDR3aa	v_gene	j_gene	d_gene	abundance
TGCAGCGCTCTTACAGGTAACGAGCAGTACTTC	CSALTGNEQYF	TRBV29-1	TRBJ2-7	-	-
TGTGCCAGCAGCCCGACCCAGGTAGCGGGAGGGCTCGAGCAGTACTTC	CASSPTQVAGGLEQYF	TRBV28	TRBJ2-7	TRBD2	-
TGTGCCAGCAGTTCGCAGGGGGCTCTGGAGACCCAGTACTTC	CASSSQGALETQYF	TRBV28	TRBJ2-5	TRBD1	-
TGTGCCAGCAGTTGGGAAGGGGGACAGGGCTCAACTAATGAAAAACTGTTTTTT	CASSWEGGQGSTNEKLFF	TRBV27	TRBJ1-4	TRBD1	once
TGTGCCAGCAGTTTGTCCGTGAATATCTACGAGCAGTACTTC	CASSLSVNIYEQYF	TRBV27	TRBJ2-7	-	-
TGTGCCAGCAGTGAAGCGTCCGGGACAGGGAATTACGAGCAGTACTTC	CASSEASGTGNYEQYF	TRBV2	TRBJ2-7	TRBD1	-
TGCGCCAGCAGTGAGAAGGGGGCGGAAGAAAAACTGTTTTTT	CASSEKGAEEKLFF	TRBV10-2	TRBJ1-4	TRBD1	-
TGTGCCAGCAGCTTAGAACTCCAAGCCTACAATGAGCAGTTCTTC	CASSLELQAYNEQFF	TRBV7-9	TRBJ2-1	-	-
TGTGCCAGCAGTTCGGGTTTACTTGGGGGCACTGAAGCTTTCTTT	CASSSGLLGGTEAFF	TRBV7-8	TRBJ1-1	-	-
TGTGCCAGCAGCGACCGGGACACTAACTATGGCTACACCTTC	CASSDRDTNYGYTF	TRBV7-8	TRBJ1-2	-	-
TGTGCCAGCAGCCTAGGGCCGGGACAGAACACCGGGGAGCTGTTTTTT	CASSLGPGQNTGELFF	TRBV28	TRBJ2-2	-	-
TGCGCCGGAGGACATATAACTAATGAAAAACTGTTTTTT	CAGGHITNEKLFF	TRBV23-1	TRBJ1-4	-	-
TGTGCCAGCAGCCATGGAGAAAACACCGGGGAGCTGTTTTTT	CASSHGENTGELFF	TRBV5-6	TRBJ2-2	-	-
TGTGCCAGCAGCCCCGACGAGGACAGGGGACACGAGCAGTACTTC	CASSPDEDRGHEQYF	TRBV5-5	TRBJ2-7	TRBD1	-
TGTGCCAGCAGCGAAAACACAGATACGCAGTATTTT	CASSENTDTQYF	TRBV9	TRBJ2-3	-	-
TGTGCCACCAGCAGGGTTTCCACAGATACGCAGTATTTT	CATSRVSTDTQYF	TRBV15	TRBJ2-3	-	-
TGTGCCAGCAGCGGACAGGGGGTAGGGAGCACTGAAGCTTTCTTT	CASSGQGVGSTEAFF	TRBV11-2	TRBJ1-1	TRBD1	-
TGTGCCAGCAGTGACCCAAGGGGCACCTCCTACGAGCAGTACTTC	CASSDPRGTSYEQYF	TRBV6-4	TRBJ2-7	-	once
TGCGCCAGCAGCCCGAGGGTGGTGGGCACTGAAGCTTTCTTT	CASSPRVVGTEAFF	TRBV4-3	TRBJ1-1	-	-
TGTGCCAGCAGCTTAATAACAGGGCTGTATGAAAAACTGTTTTTT	CASSLITGLYEKLFF	TRBV7-9	TRBJ1-4	-	-
TGTGCCAGCAGAATCAGGGACGGTGGCTACACCTTC	CASRIRDGGYTF	TRBV27	TRBJ1-2	-	-
TGCGCCAGCAGCCAAGATCGCCGGACAGGGGGTAACACTGAAGCTTTCTTT	CASSQDRRTGGNTEAFF	TRBV4-1	TRBJ1-1	TRBD1	-
TGTGCCAGCAGTGATTTTTCTTGGACCGAGAATGAAAAACTGTTTTTT	CASSDFSWTENEKLFF	TRBV2	TRBJ1-4	-	-
TGTGCCAGCAGCTTGCGTTCGTCGGGGACGACCTTTCTGGAGACCCAGTACTTC	CASSLRSSGTTFLETQYF	TRBV7-6	TRBJ2-5	-	-